This T cell receptor beta chain is from a study of blood T cells in healthy people across ages. Details on this clonotype: Just one base apart from a much larger clone, this may be a read error.

V lost 5 bases and J lost 7; bases outside the gene matches: 16. The CDR3 has 16 amino acids. Through a sample-barcoded 5' primer and a J-beta primer mix, a second PCR was run for roughly 6 to 12 cycles. Each CDR3 protein gets one entry after TCRdb re-called the 5' RACE reads with MiXCR. This table holds about 780,000 distinct CDR3 sequences, around 50% found once. Sequencing used blood. This chain links TRBV12-3 or TRBV12-4 with TRBJ2-7, with 8 positions matching TRBD2. This clonotype was sampled from a man at least 80 years old in good health. CDR3 sequence: CASSPTASGPNNEQYF. The CDR3 nucleotides are TGTGCCAGCAGTCCCACTGCTAGCGGGCCCAACAATGAGCAGTACTTC.